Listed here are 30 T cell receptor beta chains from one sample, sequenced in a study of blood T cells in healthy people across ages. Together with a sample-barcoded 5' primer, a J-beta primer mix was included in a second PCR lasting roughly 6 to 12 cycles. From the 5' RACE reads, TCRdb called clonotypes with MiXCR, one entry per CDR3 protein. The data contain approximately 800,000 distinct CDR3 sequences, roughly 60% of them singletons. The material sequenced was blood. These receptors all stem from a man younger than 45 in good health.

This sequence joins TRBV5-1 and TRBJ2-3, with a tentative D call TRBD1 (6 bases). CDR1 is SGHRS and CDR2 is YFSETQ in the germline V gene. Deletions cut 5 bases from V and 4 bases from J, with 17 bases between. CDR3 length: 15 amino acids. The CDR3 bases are TGCGCCAGCAGGACACAGGGTATTATATCAGATACGCAGTATTTT. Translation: CASRTQGIISDTQYF.

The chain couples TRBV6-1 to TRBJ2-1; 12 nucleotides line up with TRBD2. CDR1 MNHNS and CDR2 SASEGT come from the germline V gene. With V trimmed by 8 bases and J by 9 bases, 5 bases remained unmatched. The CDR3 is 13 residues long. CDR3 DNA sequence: TGTGCCAGCGGGCTAGCGGGAGGGCCTGAGCAGTTCTTC. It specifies CASGLAGGPEQFF.

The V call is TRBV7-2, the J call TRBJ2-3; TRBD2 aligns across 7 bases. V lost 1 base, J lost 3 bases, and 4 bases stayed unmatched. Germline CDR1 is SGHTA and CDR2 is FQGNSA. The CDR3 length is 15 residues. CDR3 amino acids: CASSLVLRGTDTQYF. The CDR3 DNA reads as TGTGCCAGCAGCTTAGTGTTGCGGGGGACAGATACGCAGTATTTT.

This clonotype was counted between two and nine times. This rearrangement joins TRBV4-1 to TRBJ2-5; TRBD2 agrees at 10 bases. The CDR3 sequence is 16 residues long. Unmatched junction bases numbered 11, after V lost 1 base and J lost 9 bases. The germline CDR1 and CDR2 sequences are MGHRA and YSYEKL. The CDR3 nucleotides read TGCGCCAGCAGCCAAGTTCGGCTAGCGGGGGTGGGGCCCCAGTACTTC. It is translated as CASSQVRLAGVGPQYF.

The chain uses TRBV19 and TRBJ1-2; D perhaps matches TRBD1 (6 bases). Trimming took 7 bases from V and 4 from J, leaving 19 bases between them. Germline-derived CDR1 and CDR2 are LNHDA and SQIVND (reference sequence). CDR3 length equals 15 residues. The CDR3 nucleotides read TGTGCCAGTACCTTAGAATTCACAGGGACCTATGGCTACACCTTC. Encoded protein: CASTLEFTGTYGYTF.

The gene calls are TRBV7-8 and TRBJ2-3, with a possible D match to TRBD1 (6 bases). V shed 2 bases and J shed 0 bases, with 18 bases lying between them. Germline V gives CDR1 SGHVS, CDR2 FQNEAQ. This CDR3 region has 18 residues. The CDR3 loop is CASSLKPRQVSSTDTQYF. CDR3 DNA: TGTGCCAGCAGCTTAAAACCGCGACAGGTCTCTAGCACAGATACGCAGTATTTT.

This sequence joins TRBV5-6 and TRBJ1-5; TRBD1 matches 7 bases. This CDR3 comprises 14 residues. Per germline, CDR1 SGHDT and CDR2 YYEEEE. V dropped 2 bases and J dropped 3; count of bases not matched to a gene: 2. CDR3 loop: CASSFGTVNQPQHF. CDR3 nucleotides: TGTGCCAGCAGCTTCGGGACAGTCAATCAGCCCCAGCATTTT. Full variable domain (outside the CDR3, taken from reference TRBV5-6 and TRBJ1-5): DAGVTQSPTHLIKTRGQQVTLRCSPKSGHDTVSWYQQALGQGPQFIFQYYEEEERQRGNFPDRFSGHQFPNYSSELNVNALLLGDSALYLCASSFGTVNQPQHFGDGTRLSIL.

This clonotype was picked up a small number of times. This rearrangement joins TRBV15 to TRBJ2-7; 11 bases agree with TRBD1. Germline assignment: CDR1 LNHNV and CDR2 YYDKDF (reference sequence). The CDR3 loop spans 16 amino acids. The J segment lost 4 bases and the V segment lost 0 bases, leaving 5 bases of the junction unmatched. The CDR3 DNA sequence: TGTGCCACCAGCAGAGATAGGACAGGGGGCATTTACGAGCAGTACTTC. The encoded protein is CATSRDRTGGIYEQYF.

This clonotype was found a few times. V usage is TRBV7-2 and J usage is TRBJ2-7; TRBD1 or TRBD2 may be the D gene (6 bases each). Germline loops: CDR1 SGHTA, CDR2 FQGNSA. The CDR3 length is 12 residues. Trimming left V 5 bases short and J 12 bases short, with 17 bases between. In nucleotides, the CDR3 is TGTGCCAGCAGCCAAACAGGGATCGGGGGGTACTTC. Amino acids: CASSQTGIGGYF.

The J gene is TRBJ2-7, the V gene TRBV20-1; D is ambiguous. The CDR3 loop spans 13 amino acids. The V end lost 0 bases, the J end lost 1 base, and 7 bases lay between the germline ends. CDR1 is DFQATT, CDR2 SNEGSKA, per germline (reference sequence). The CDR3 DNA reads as TGCAGTGCTAGAGATATCGGGTCCTACGAGCAGTACTTC. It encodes CSARDIGSYEQYF.

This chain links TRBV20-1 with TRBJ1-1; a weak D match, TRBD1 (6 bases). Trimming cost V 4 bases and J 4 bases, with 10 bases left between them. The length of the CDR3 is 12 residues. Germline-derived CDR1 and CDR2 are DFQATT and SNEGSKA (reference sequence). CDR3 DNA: TGCAGTGCTAATAAGGGGGGCACTGAAGCTTTCTTT. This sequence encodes CSANKGGTEAFF.

CDR3 region: CSASAMGFETQYF. CDR3 bases: TGCAGTGCTAGTGCAATGGGGTTCGAGACCCAGTACTTC. This chain joins TRBV20-1 and TRBJ2-7, with D unresolved. Gene TRBJ2-5 matches the end of the DNA better, so the J call may be wrong. From germline, CDR1 is DFQATT and CDR2 SNEGSKA (reference sequence). The CDR3 has 13 residues.

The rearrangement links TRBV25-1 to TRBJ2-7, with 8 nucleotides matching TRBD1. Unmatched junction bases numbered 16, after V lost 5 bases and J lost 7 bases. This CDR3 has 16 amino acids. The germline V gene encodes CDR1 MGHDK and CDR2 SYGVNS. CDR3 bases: TGTGCCAGCAGTTCTTTAGGACAGGGTCTGAACAATGAGCAGTACTTC. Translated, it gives CASSSLGQGLNNEQYF.

The CDR3 nucleotides read TGTGCCAGCAGCCAAGAGGTCACGAACACTGAAGCTTTCTTT. The encoded protein is CASSQEVTNTEAFF. The V and J genes are TRBV7-9 and TRBJ1-1; the D is unclear. In germline, CDR1 is SEHNR, CDR2 FQNEAQ (reference sequence). V lost 5 bases and J 1 base, leaving 11 bases between the germline ends. This CDR3 has 14 residues.

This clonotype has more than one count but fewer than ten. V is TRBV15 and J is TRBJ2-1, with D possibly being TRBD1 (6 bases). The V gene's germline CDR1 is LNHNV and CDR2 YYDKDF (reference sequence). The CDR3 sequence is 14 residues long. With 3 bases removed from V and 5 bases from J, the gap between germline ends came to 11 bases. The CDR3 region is CATSSKQGNNEQFF. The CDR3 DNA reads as TGTGCCACCAGCAGTAAACAGGGTAACAATGAGCAGTTCTTC.

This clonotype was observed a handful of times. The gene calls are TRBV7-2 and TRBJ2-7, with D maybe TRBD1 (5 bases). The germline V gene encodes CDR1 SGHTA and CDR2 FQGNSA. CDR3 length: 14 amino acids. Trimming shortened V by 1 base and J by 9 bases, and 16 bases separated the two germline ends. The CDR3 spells CASSLEGSRGGQYF. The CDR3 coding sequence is TGTGCCAGCAGCTTAGAGGGGTCTCGAGGTGGGCAGTACTTC.

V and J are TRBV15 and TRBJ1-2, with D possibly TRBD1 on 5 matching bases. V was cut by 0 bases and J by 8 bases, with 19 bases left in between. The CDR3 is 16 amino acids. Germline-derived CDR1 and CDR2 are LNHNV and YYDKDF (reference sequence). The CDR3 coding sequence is TGTGCCACCAGCAGAGATGATCGGGGCAACTATGGCGGCTACACCTTC. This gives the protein CATSRDDRGNYGGYTF.

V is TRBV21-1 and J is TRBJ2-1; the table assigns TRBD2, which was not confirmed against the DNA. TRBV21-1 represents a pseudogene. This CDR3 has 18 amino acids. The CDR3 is CARAGLAGGLRVINEQFF. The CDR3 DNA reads TGTGCCAGGGCGGGACTAGCGGGGGGACTACGGGTTATCAATGAGCAGTTCTTC.

The chain's CDR3 is CASSLLDAGAAYEQYF. DNA for the CDR3: TGTGCCAGCAGCTTACTCGACGCGGGAGCTGCCTACGAGCAGTACTTC. This chain uses TRBV7-6 with TRBJ2-7, with 7 nucleotides matching TRBD2. CDR1 SGHVS and CDR2 FNYEAQ come from the germline V gene. This CDR3 comprises 16 residues. The V gene end was trimmed by 2 bases and the J gene end by 2 bases; junction bases not matched to a gene: 9.

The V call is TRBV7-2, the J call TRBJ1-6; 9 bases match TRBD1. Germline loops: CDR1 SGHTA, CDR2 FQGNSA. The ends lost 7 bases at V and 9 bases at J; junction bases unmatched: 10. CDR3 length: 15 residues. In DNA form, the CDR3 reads TGTGCCAGCACCACGACGGGACAGGGCATTTCACCCCTCCACTTT. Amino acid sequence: CASTTTGQGISPLHF.

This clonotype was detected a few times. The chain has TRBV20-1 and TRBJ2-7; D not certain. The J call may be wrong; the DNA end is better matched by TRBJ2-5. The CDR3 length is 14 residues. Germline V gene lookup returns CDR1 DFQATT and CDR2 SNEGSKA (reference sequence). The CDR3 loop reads CSASHRSVRETQYF. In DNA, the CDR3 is TGCAGTGCTAGCCATCGCTCAGTCAGGGAGACCCAGTACTTC.

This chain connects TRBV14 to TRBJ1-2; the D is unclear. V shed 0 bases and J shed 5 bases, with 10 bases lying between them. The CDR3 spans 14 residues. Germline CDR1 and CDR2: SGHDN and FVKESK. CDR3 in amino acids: CASSQDPLTYGYTF. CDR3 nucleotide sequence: TGTGCCAGCAGCCAAGATCCCCTGACGTATGGCTACACCTTC.

CDR3 sequence: CASSLNPRGTANTQYF. CDR3 coding DNA: TGTGCCAGCAGCCTAAACCCTAGGGGGACCGCAAATACGCAGTATTTT. V is TRBV7-2 and J is TRBJ2-3; TRBD1 might be the D (6 bases). The CDR3 sequence is 16 residues long. Trimming cost V 5 bases and J 7 bases, with 22 bases left between them. Germline V gene sequence: CDR1 SGHTA, CDR2 FQGNSA.

CDR3 nucleotides: TGCGCCAGCAGCTTGGATGCGGGTACCTATGGCTACACCTTC. As protein: CASSLDAGTYGYTF. The rearrangement joins TRBV5-1 to TRBJ1-2; D is undetermined. Trimming removed 0 bases at V and 4 bases at J, with 10 bases between. The CDR3 runs 14 residues. Germline loops: CDR1 SGHRS, CDR2 YFSETQ.

For the CDR3, the DNA is TGTGCCAGCAGCGAGGGGCTTCGTGGGGGGGCCTACAATGAGCAGTTCTTC. Translated, it gives CASSEGLRGGAYNEQFF. V and J are TRBV9 and TRBJ2-1; 7 nucleotides align to TRBD2. The germline V gene has CDR1 SGDLS and CDR2 YYNGEE. V was clipped by 3 bases and J by 2 bases; unmatched bases: 11. The CDR3 totals 17 residues.

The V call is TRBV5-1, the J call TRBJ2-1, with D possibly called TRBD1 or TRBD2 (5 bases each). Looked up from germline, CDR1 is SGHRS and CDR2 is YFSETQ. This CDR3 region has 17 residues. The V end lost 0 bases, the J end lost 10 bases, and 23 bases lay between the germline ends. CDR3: CASSLALSGTVSKEQFF. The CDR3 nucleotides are TGCGCCAGCAGCTTGGCCTTATCGGGGACGGTGTCCAAAGAGCAGTTCTTC.

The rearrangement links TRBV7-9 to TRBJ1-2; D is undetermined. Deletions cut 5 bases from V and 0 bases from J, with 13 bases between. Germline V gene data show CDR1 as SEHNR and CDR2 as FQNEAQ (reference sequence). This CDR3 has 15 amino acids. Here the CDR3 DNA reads TGTGCCAGCAGCCGCGGACGGTCAACTAACTATGGCTACACCTTC. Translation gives CASSRGRSTNYGYTF.

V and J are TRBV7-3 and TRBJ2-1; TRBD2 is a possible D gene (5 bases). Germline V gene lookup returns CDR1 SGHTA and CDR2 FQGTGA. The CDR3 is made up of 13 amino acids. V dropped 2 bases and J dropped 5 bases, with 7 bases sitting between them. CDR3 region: CASSLAGHNEQFF. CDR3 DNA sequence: TGTGCCAGCAGCTTAGCGGGCCACAATGAGCAGTTCTTC.

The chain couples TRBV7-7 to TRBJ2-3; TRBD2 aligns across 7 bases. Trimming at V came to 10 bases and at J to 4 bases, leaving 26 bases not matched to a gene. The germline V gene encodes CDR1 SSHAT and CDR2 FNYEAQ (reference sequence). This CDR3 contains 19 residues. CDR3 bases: TGTGCCACAGCTTGGGATCGGGGAACTAGCGTGCCGTGGGCAGATACGCAGTATTTT. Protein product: CATAWDRGTSVPWADTQYF.

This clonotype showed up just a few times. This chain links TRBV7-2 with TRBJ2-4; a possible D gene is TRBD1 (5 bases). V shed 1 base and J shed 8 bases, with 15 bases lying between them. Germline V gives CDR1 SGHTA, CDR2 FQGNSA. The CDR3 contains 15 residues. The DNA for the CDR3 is TGTGCCAGCAGCTTAGTCCGTGGGGCGCAGGACATTCAGTACTTC. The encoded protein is CASSLVRGAQDIQYF.